Shown below are 6 T cell receptor beta chains from a single sample sequenced in a study of naive and memory T cell subsets. Both TRBC1 and TRBC2 were covered by a beta constant-region primer of two equimolar oligonucleotides. TCRdb redid the calling of the UMI-ligation and nested PCR reads with MiXCR, one entry per CDR3 protein. The sample includes about 21,000 distinct CDR3 sequences, about 10% of them seen just once. Sequenced input: central memory CD8+ T cells from blood. The receptors come from a human donor in good health.

This clonotype has more than one count but fewer than ten. The chain recombines TRBV29-1 with TRBJ2-1; a possible D gene is TRBD2 (6 bases). The CDR3 runs to 12 residues. Germline V gene lookup returns CDR1 SQVTM and CDR2 ANQGSEA. Trimming removed 6 bases from V and 6 bases from J, with 12 bases in between. The CDR3 coding sequence is TGCAGCGTCCCTAGCGTAATCAATGAGCAGTTCTTC. Translation gives CSVPSVINEQFF.

The rearrangement links TRBV7-6 to TRBJ2-3; D is tentatively TRBD1 or TRBD2 (6 bases each). V was shortened by 5 bases and J by 5 bases, with 23 bases between the two germline ends. Germline values: CDR1 SGHVS, CDR2 FNYEAQ. The CDR3 totals 17 residues. CDR3 in DNA: TGTGCCAGCAGCGCCCCATCAGGGGTGGGGCGGGGAGATACGCAGTATTTT. This translates into CASSAPSGVGRGDTQYF.

This clonotype was picked up many times. The chain combines TRBV12-3 or TRBV12-4 with TRBJ2-7; D gene ambiguous. CDR3 length equals 11 residues. V dropped 0 bases and J dropped 6 bases, with 3 bases sitting between them. In DNA form, the CDR3 reads TGTGCCAGCAGTTTAGCGAGCGAGCAGTACTTC. This encodes CASSLASEQYF.

This clonotype was seen a few times. The chain couples TRBV15 to TRBJ2-3; tentatively, D is TRBD2 (6 bases). With 1 base removed from V and 2 bases from J, the gap between germline ends came to 13 bases. Germline V gene lookup returns CDR1 LNHNV and CDR2 YYDKDF (reference sequence). This CDR3 spans 16 amino acids. The CDR3: CATSRGFAGNTDTQYF. For the CDR3, the DNA is TGTGCCACCAGCAGAGGCTTCGCGGGAAACACAGATACGCAGTATTTT.

The chain has TRBV4-1 and TRBJ2-7, with 12 bases aligning to TRBD1. Germline-derived CDR1 and CDR2 are MGHRA and YSYEKL. After removal of 4 bases from V and 2 bases from J, the junction contained 9 bases not matched to a gene. The CDR3 is 17 residues long. CDR3 DNA sequence: TGCGCCAGCAGCCCGACCCCGGGACAGGGGGCCCCCTACGAGCAGTACTTC. This gives the protein CASSPTPGQGAPYEQYF.

This clonotype has a count of ten or more. This chain joins TRBV6-1 and TRBJ2-3; D is undetermined. The V end lost 8 bases, the J end lost 2 bases, and 14 bases lay between the germline ends. The germline V gene has CDR1 MNHNS and CDR2 SASEGT. The CDR3 covers 14 residues. The CDR3 nucleotides read TGTGCCAGCGACACCCCGATCCTCACAGATACGCAGTATTTT. Residues: CASDTPILTDTQYF.